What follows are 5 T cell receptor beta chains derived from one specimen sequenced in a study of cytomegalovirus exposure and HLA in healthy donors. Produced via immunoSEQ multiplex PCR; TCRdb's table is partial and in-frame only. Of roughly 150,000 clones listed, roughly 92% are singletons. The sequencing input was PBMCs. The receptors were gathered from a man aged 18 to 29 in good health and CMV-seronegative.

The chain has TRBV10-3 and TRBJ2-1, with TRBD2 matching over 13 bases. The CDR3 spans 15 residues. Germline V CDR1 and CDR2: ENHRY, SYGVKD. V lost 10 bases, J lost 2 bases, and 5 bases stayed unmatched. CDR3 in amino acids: CATLGTSGTYNEQFF. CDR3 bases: TGTGCCACACTAGGGACTAGCGGGACCTACAATGAGCAGTTCTTC.

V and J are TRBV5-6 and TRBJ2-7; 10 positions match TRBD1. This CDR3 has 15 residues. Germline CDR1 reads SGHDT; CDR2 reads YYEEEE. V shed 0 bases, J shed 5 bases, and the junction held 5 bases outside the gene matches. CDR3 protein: CASSLDPGQGNEQYF. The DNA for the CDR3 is TGTGCCAGCAGCTTGGACCCGGGACAGGGGAACGAGCAGTACTTC.

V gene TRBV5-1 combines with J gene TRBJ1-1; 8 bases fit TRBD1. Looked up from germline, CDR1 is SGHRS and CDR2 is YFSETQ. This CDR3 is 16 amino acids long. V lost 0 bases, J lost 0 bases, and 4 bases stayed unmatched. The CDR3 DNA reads TGCGCCAGCAGCTTGGGTCGGACAGGGCTGAACACTGAAGCTTTCTTT. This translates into CASSLGRTGLNTEAFF. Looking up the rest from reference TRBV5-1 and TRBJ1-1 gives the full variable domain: KAGVTQTPRYLIKTRGQQVTLSCSPISGHRSVSWYQQTPGQGLQFLFEYFSETQRNKGNFPGRFSGRQFSNSRSEMNVSTLELGDSALYLCASSLGRTGLNTEAFFGQGTRLTVV.

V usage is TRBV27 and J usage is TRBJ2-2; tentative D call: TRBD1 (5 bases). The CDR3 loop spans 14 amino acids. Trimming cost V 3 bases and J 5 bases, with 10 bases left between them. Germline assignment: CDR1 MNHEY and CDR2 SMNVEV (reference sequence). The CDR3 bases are TGTGCCAGCAGTTTCCAGGGTATGACCGGGGAGCTGTTTTTT. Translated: CASSFQGMTGELFF.

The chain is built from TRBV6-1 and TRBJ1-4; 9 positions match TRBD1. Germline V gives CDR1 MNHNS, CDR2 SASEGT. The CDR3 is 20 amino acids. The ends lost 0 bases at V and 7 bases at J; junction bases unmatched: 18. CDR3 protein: CASSEALRGGWTGVTEKLFF. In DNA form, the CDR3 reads TGTGCCAGCAGTGAAGCGCTTCGAGGGGGCTGGACAGGGGTGACTGAAAAACTGTTTTTT.